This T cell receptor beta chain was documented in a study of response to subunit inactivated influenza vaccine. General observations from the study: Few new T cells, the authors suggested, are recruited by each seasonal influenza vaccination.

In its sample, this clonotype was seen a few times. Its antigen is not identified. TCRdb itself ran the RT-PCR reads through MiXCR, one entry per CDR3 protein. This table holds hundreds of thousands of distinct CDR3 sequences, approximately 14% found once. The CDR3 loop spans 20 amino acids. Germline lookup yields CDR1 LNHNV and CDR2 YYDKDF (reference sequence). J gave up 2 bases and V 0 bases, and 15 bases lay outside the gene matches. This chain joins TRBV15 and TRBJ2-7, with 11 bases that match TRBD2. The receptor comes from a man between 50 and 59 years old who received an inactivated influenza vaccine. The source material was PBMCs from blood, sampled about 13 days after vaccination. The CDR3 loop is CATSRDPELAGGPSTYEQYF. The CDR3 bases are TGTGCCACCAGCAGAGATCCGGAGCTAGCGGGAGGACCTTCCACCTACGAGCAGTACTTC.